This T cell receptor (beta chain) was retrieved from a study of low-dose radiotherapy and immunotherapy resistance in tumors. Study-level information: Cohort 2's total reached 13 Gy over 26 weeks, at 1 Gy per fraction every two weeks. Each patient was administered nivolumab intravenously at 240 mg, which was a flat dose, every two weeks, along with intravenous ipilimumab at 1 mg/kg every six weeks.

Germline V gene sequence: CDR1 LNHDA, CDR2 SQIVND (reference sequence). The CDR3 covers 15 residues. The V end lost 3 bases, the J end lost 2 bases, and 12 bases lay between the germline ends. This clonotype appeared many times. Time point given: before trial treatment. Donors were given nivolumab, ipilimumab, aspirin, low-dose cyclophosphamide and low-dose radiotherapy. Advanced solid tumors without tumor-infiltrating lymphocytes were required for inclusion. With TRAV- and TRBV-specific primers, first-strand cDNA was made, covering the alpha and beta chains. With a V-primer adapter and a constant-region primer, TCRs were amplified for approximately 20 PCR cycles. Each CDR3 protein gets one entry after TCRdb re-called the reads with MiXCR. Of more than 85,000 distinct CDR3 sequences detected, 9.4% appear once; the ten largest clones hold approximately 0.98%.

The genes are TRBV19 and TRBJ2-3; D gene unclear. Material: PBMCs, obtained before treatment. This clonotype originated in a male donor with prostate cancer. The CDR3 is CASSIGGRNTDTQYF. The CDR3 coding sequence is TGTGCCAGTAGTATCGGTGGGCGGAACACAGATACGCAGTATTTT.